These 16 T cell receptor beta chains came from one sample sequenced in a study of beta chain features in type 1 diabetes. The sequenced template was cDNA made from the entire isolated RNA. Sequenced by immunoSEQ multiplex PCR; TCRdb stores in-frame clones only, minus some. The sample carries roughly 350,000 clones, roughly 11% recorded once. The sample was naive CD4+ T cells from blood. The receptors were gathered from a woman aged 25 to 39 in good health.

This clone showed up just a few times. The chain uses TRBV18 and TRBJ2-7, with 9 bases fitting TRBD1. Trimming cost V 3 bases and J 6 bases; bases outside gene matches: 6. The CDR3 consists of 14 residues. Germline loops: CDR1 KGHSH, CDR2 LQKENI. The CDR3 bases are TGTGCCAGCTCACCGGGACAGGGAATCCGCGAGCAGTACTTC. It specifies CASSPGQGIREQYF.

The gene calls are TRBV29-1 and TRBJ1-1; maybe TRBD1 (5 bases). Between the trimmed V and J ends, which lost 6 bases and 0 bases, there was a span of 8 bases. Looked up from germline, CDR1 is SQVTM and CDR2 is ANQGSEA. The CDR3 contains 12 residues. This CDR3 reads CSVRTLNTEAFF. CDR3 sequence (DNA): TGCAGCGTGAGGACATTGAACACTGAAGCTTTCTTT.

This clone was detected only a few times. The chain combines TRBV7-3 with TRBJ2-4, with TRBD1 matching 8 bases. The CDR3 extends over 19 amino acids. Per germline, CDR1 SGHTA and CDR2 FQGTGA. J lost 1 base, V lost 2 bases, and 13 bases had no gene match. The CDR3 coding sequence is TGTGCCAGCAGCTTACGAGGTGCCAGGGGGCCTGGGGCCAAAAACATTCAGTACTTC. Protein sequence: CASSLRGARGPGAKNIQYF. Full variable domain (missing parts from reference TRBV7-3 and TRBJ2-4): GAGVSQTPSNKVTEKGKYVELRCDPISGHTALYWYRQSLGQGPEFLIYFQGTGAADDSGLPNDRFFAVRPEGSVSTLKIQRTERGDSAVYLCASSLRGARGPGAKNIQYFGAGTRLSVL.

V gene TRBV10-3 combines with J gene TRBJ2-3; D is perhaps TRBD1 (6 bases). The V gene lost 3 bases and the J gene lost 1 base, with 8 bases spanning the gap. The CDR3 is made up of 14 amino acids. Germline assignment: CDR1 ENHRY and CDR2 SYGVKD. CDR3 loop: CAISDRTGTDTQYF. Written as DNA, the CDR3 is TGTGCCATCAGTGACAGGACAGGCACAGATACGCAGTATTTT.

V usage is TRBV7-2 and J usage is TRBJ2-7, with TRBD1 matching over 7 bases. CDR3 length equals 15 residues. Trimming cost V 1 base and J 2 bases; bases outside gene matches: 5. CDR1 SGHTA and CDR2 FQGNSA come from the germline V gene. For the CDR3, the DNA is TGTGCCAGCAGCTTAGACCCGGGACAGACCTACGAGCAGTACTTC. It codes for CASSLDPGQTYEQYF.

This chain links TRBV10-3 with TRBJ2-3; TRBD2 agrees at 11 bases. The CDR3 length is 16 residues. Germline values: CDR1 ENHRY, CDR2 SYGVKD. Trimming at V came to 3 bases and at J to 4 bases, leaving 6 bases not matched to a gene. The CDR3, as DNA: TGTGCCATCAGTGATCTCACTAGCGGGAGTGCAGATACGCAGTATTTT. Translating gives CAISDLTSGSADTQYF.

This clone was counted a few times. J is TRBJ2-5 and V is TRBV27; TRBD1 matches 8 bases. Germline loops: CDR1 MNHEY, CDR2 SMNVEV (reference sequence). CDR3 length: 13 amino acids. V was pared by 6 bases and J by 5 bases, with 5 bases of the junction left unmatched. CDR3 bases: TGTGCCAGCAGACCAGGGGGCCGGGAGACCCAGTACTTC. Translated: CASRPGGRETQYF.

This clone was picked up a small number of times. The chain carries TRBV29-1 and TRBJ2-5, with TRBD2 as a possible D gene (7 bases). CDR3 size: 14 residues. The germline gives CDR1 SQVTM, CDR2 ANQGSEA. Trimming stripped 6 bases from V and 5 bases from J, with 19 bases between. The CDR3 bases are TGCAGCGTCCTCCGGGGGGCCAGTCTGGAGACCCAGTACTTC. Its translation: CSVLRGASLETQYF.

The V and J genes are TRBV5-1 and TRBJ1-5; 9 nucleotides agree with TRBD1. The ends lost 0 bases at V and 6 bases at J; junction bases unmatched: 4. Per germline, CDR1 SGHRS and CDR2 YFSETQ. This CDR3 comprises 15 residues. The CDR3 DNA reads as TGCGCCAGCAGCTTGGGGACAGGGGAGGGTCAGCCCCAGCATTTT. It codes for CASSLGTGEGQPQHF.

In this sample, this clone turned up a few times. This chain joins TRBV18 and TRBJ1-4, with D possibly matching TRBD1 (6 bases). Germline-derived CDR1 and CDR2 are KGHSH and LQKENI. V was trimmed by 2 bases and J by 12 bases, leaving 13 bases between them. CDR3 size: 13 residues. DNA of the CDR3: TGTGCCAGCTCACCAGGGGGCCGAGGTGAACTGTTTTTT. The encoded protein is CASSPGGRGELFF.

This chain uses TRBV7-9 with TRBJ2-1, with 9 bases that match TRBD2. Germline assignment: CDR1 SEHNR and CDR2 FQNEAQ (reference sequence). CDR3 length equals 17 residues. V lost 4 bases to trimming and J lost 7 bases; unmatched junction nucleotides: 14. CDR3 amino acids: CASSSLSRGRAGNEQFF. The CDR3 DNA sequence: TGTGCCAGCAGCTCCCTCTCTCGCGGGAGGGCGGGGAATGAGCAGTTCTTC.

This clone has more than one count but fewer than ten. The J gene is TRBJ1-2, the V gene TRBV9; D possibly corresponds to TRBD1 (5 bases). The CDR3 extends over 14 amino acids. V was pared by 0 bases and J by 2 bases, with 8 bases between. Germline CDR1 SGDLS, CDR2 YYNGEE. The CDR3, as DNA: TGTGCCAGCAGCGTAGGGGGCGGAAACTATGGCTACACCTTC. This encodes CASSVGGGNYGYTF.

This clone appeared a few times. The V gene is TRBV2, the J gene TRBJ2-7; D may be TRBD1 (5 bases). The CDR3 totals 13 residues. The germline CDR1 and CDR2 sequences are SNHLY and FYNNEI. V dropped 3 bases and J dropped 2 bases, with 8 bases sitting between them. CDR3 DNA sequence: TGTGCCAGCAGTGATCAGGGCCCCTACGAGCAGTACTTC. Its translation: CASSDQGPYEQYF.

CDR3 sequence (DNA): TGTGCCAGCAGTGACGCACAGGGTACCGGCGGCACTGAAGCTTTCTTT. This gives the protein CASSDAQGTGGTEAFF. V usage is TRBV2 and J usage is TRBJ1-1; D might be TRBD1 (6 bases). This CDR3 has 16 residues. Germline V gene sequence: CDR1 SNHLY, CDR2 FYNNEI. The ends were cut back, 3 bases at V and 4 bases at J, with 18 bases in the middle. Filled out from reference TRBV2 and TRBJ1-1, the complete variable domain reads EPEVTQTPSHQVTQMGQEVILRCVPISNHLYFYWYRQILGQKVEFLVSFYNNEISEKSEIFDDQFSVERPDGSNFTLKIRSTKLEDSAMYFCASSDAQGTGGTEAFFGQGTRLTVV.

This clone has a handful of counts. CDR3 in amino acids: CASSQSGRDRGQETQYF. The DNA of the CDR3 is TGCGCCAGCAGTCAATCTGGAAGGGACAGGGGGCAAGAGACCCAGTACTTC. This rearrangement joins TRBV23-1 to TRBJ2-5; 11 bases line up with TRBD1. TRBV23-1 qualifies as an ORF whose function is uncertain. The CDR3 totals 17 residues. J lost 2 bases, V lost 0 bases, and 5 bases had no gene match.

The chain has TRBV18 and TRBJ2-1; D remains ambiguous. V was pared by 0 bases and J by 7 bases, with 7 bases between. This CDR3 region has 13 residues. The V gene's germline CDR1 is KGHSH and CDR2 LQKENI. The CDR3, as DNA: TGTGCCAGCTCACCACCGAGCTTGAATGAGCAGTTCTTC. It yields the protein CASSPPSLNEQFF.